These 24 T cell receptor beta chains came from one sample sequenced in a study of CD8 T cells in Susac syndrome. With random hexamers, about 0.45 to 1 ug RNA was reverse transcribed. MiXCR, applied by TCRdb to the immunoSEQ multiplex PCR reads, yields one record per CDR3 protein. The sample lists over 150,000 distinct CDR3 sequences, 80% to 95% seen once, with around 0.1% in the top ten. Material for sequencing was CD4+ T cells from PBMCs. These receptors were taken from a human donor with multiple sclerosis.

This sequence joins TRBV12-3 or TRBV12-4 and TRBJ1-1, with 9 bases lining up with TRBD1. The CDR3 runs 15 residues. Trimming at V came to 4 bases and at J to 5 bases, leaving 8 bases not matched to a gene. Written as DNA, the CDR3 is TGTGCCAGCAGTTCGTCCGGGACAGGGTTGACTGAAGCTTTCTTT. Protein product: CASSSSGTGLTEAFF.

This chain links TRBV27 with TRBJ2-6; D is possibly TRBD2 (6 bases). The length of the CDR3 is 16 residues. Between the trimmed V and J ends, which lost 3 bases and 4 bases, there was a span of 13 bases. CDR1 MNHEY and CDR2 SMNVEV come from the germline V gene (reference sequence). The DNA for the CDR3 is TGTGCCAGCAGTTTTTATTTGGCGGGGGGGGCCAACGTCCTGACTTTC. Its protein product is CASSFYLAGGANVLTF. Based on the CDR3 plus reference TRBV27 and TRBJ2-6, the full variable domain is EAQVTQNPRYLITVTGKKLTVTCSQNMNHEYMSWYRQDPGLGLRQIYYSMNVEVTDKGDVPEGYKVSRKEKRNFPLILESPSPNQTSLYFCASSFYLAGGANVLTFGAGSRLTVL.

The V gene is TRBV6-1, the J gene TRBJ2-7; 7 positions agree with TRBD1. The germline gives CDR1 MNHNS, CDR2 SASEGT. The CDR3 loop spans 15 amino acids. V trimming: 6 bases; J trimming: 2 bases; junction bases outside the gene matches: 10. The CDR3 sequence: CASSPTTGAPYEQYF. CDR3 nucleotide sequence: TGTGCCAGCAGCCCCACCACAGGGGCGCCCTACGAGCAGTACTTC.

The rearrangement joins TRBV7-3 to TRBJ2-3, with D tentatively TRBD2 (5 bases). The germline V and J ends were trimmed by 2 bases and 5 bases, with 8 bases remaining between them. CDR3 length equals 13 residues. Germline CDR1 SGHTA, CDR2 FQGTGA. Here the CDR3 DNA reads TGTGCCAGCAGCTTACGTGAGGGAGATACGCAGTATTTT. This translates into CASSLREGDTQYF.

The chain links TRBV12-3 or TRBV12-4 to TRBJ2-2, with 7 bases identical to TRBD1. V dropped 5 bases and J dropped 6; count of bases not matched to a gene: 6. This CDR3 has 14 amino acids. CDR3 protein: CASSQQGSAGELFF. The CDR3 DNA is TGTGCCAGCAGTCAACAGGGGTCGGCCGGGGAGCTGTTTTTT.

The chain couples TRBV12-3 or TRBV12-4 to TRBJ2-7, with 8 positions matching TRBD1. CDR3 length: 14 amino acids. After removal of 5 bases from V and 9 bases from J, the junction contained 12 bases not matched to a gene. CDR3 region: CASSGTGLTQRQYF. The CDR3 DNA reads TGTGCCAGCAGTGGGACAGGTCTAACACAGAGGCAGTACTTC.

The genes are TRBV28 and TRBJ2-7; a possible D gene is TRBD1 (6 bases). In germline, CDR1 is MDHEN, CDR2 SYDVKM. V shed 7 bases and J shed 1 base, with 17 bases lying between them. The CDR3 runs to 15 residues. CDR3 sequence: CASIPGTTKSYEQYF. The DNA of the CDR3 is TGTGCCAGCATTCCCGGGACAACCAAATCCTACGAGCAGTACTTC.

This chain links TRBV12-3 or TRBV12-4 with TRBJ2-7, with TRBD2 identical over 7 bases. V lost 6 bases and J lost 6; bases outside the gene matches: 11. The CDR3 consists of 14 residues. CDR3 protein: CASSSPGTIREQYF. The CDR3 DNA reads as TGTGCCAGCAGCTCACCCGGGACTATACGCGAGCAGTACTTC.

This chain connects TRBV4-3 to TRBJ2-5; TRBD2 aligns across 7 bases. CDR3 length equals 18 residues. Germline V gives CDR1 LGHNA, CDR2 YSLEER. Germline trimming cut 1 base from V and 1 base from J; bases unmatched to any gene: 12. The CDR3: CASSQAPSGGGPQETQYF. The CDR3 DNA reads TGCGCCAGCAGCCAAGCCCCGTCGGGGGGAGGGCCCCAAGAGACCCAGTACTTC.

V and J are TRBV11-1 and TRBJ2-2, with 9 bases fitting TRBD2. Germline lookup yields CDR1 SGHAT and CDR2 FQDESV (reference sequence). V lost 1 base to trimming and J lost 2 bases; unmatched junction nucleotides: 5. This CDR3 contains 17 residues. This CDR3 reads CASSLGGGLANTGELFF. Written as DNA, the CDR3 is TGTGCCAGCAGCTTAGGTGGGGGACTAGCTAACACCGGGGAGCTGTTTTTT.

The rearrangement links TRBV12-3 or TRBV12-4 to TRBJ2-5; D is possibly TRBD1 or TRBD2 (6 bases each). This CDR3 is 15 amino acids long. Trimming shortened V by 3 bases and J by 4 bases, and 15 bases separated the two germline ends. The CDR3 bases are TGTGCCAGCAGTTTCTACTCGGGGGCGGGAGAGACCCAGTACTTC. Its protein is CASSFYSGAGETQYF.

The chain combines TRBV4-3 with TRBJ2-3; the match to TRBD1 covers 7 bases. CDR3 length: 18 residues. Germline-derived CDR1 and CDR2 are LGHNA and YSLEER. V gave up 2 bases and J gave up 4 bases; unmatched junction bases: 15. The DNA of the CDR3 is TGCGCCAGCAGCCAACGGACACCGGGACAGTTGGGCGCAGATACGCAGTATTTT. Translating it yields CASSQRTPGQLGADTQYF.

The genes are TRBV30 and TRBJ1-5, with D uncertain. The germline CDR1 and CDR2 sequences are GTSNPN and SVGIG (reference sequence). V was pared by 0 bases and J by 0 bases, with 3 bases between. The CDR3 is 13 amino acids. This CDR3 reads CAWSVLSNQPQHF. The CDR3 DNA reads TGTGCCTGGAGTGTACTTAGCAATCAGCCCCAGCATTTT.

V and J are TRBV24-1 and TRBJ2-5; weak D call: TRBD2 (5 bases). CDR3 length equals 16 residues. CDR1 and CDR2 from the germline V gene are KGHDR and SFDVKD. The V end lost 4 bases, the J end lost 0 bases, and 14 bases lay between the germline ends. The CDR3 DNA reads TGTGCCACCAGTGAGGGAAGCGGTTTTTACCAAGAGACCCAGTACTTC. It translates to CATSEGSGFYQETQYF.

V gene TRBV24-1 combines with J gene TRBJ2-1, with 9 bases fitting TRBD1. Germline CDR1 and CDR2: KGHDR and SFDVKD. After removal of 3 bases from V and 8 bases from J, the junction contained 1 base not matched to a gene. This CDR3 has 13 residues. For the CDR3, the DNA is TGTGCCACCAGTGATGGGACAGGGTATGAGCAGTTCTTC. Amino acids: CATSDGTGYEQFF.

This sequence joins TRBV9 and TRBJ2-1, with 9 bases that match TRBD2. V trimming: 4 bases; J trimming: 9 bases; junction bases outside the gene matches: 11. The germline gives CDR1 SGDLS, CDR2 YYNGEE. This CDR3 comprises 15 residues. CDR3 amino acids: CASSPTPGTSFEQFF. In DNA form, the CDR3 reads TGTGCCAGCAGCCCAACCCCCGGGACTAGCTTTGAGCAGTTCTTC.

The J gene is TRBJ2-2, the V gene TRBV6-2 or TRBV6-3; D might be TRBD1 or TRBD2, each matching 5 bases. CDR1 MNHEY and CDR2 SVGEGT come from the germline V gene. The CDR3 length is 16 residues. Trimming took 2 bases from V and 4 from J, leaving 14 bases between them. CDR3 sequence: CASSYGTGGRTGELFF. DNA for the CDR3: TGTGCCAGCAGTTACGGGACGGGCGGGCGCACCGGGGAGCTGTTTTTT.

The chain links TRBV5-1 to TRBJ2-3; 7 bases line up with TRBD1. This CDR3 has 14 amino acids. V was pared by 3 bases and J by 2 bases, with 3 bases of the junction left unmatched. Germline V CDR1 and CDR2: SGHRS, YFSETQ. In DNA, the CDR3 is TGCGCCAGCAGCTGGGGGACAGTCACAGATACGCAGTATTTT. Its protein product is CASSWGTVTDTQYF.

This rearrangement joins TRBV19 to TRBJ2-7, with TRBD2 identical over 13 bases. With V trimmed by 4 bases and J by 7 bases, 10 bases remained unmatched. Germline CDR1 and CDR2: LNHDA and SQIVND (reference sequence). There are 16 residues in the CDR3. CDR3: CASSKSGLAGAGEQYF. The DNA for the CDR3 is TGTGCCAGTAGTAAATCCGGACTAGCGGGAGCGGGGGAGCAGTACTTC.

The rearrangement links TRBV19 to TRBJ2-5, with D possibly matching TRBD1 (5 bases). Germline lookup yields CDR1 LNHDA and CDR2 SQIVND (reference sequence). Trimming cost V 6 bases and J 5 bases, with 19 bases left between them. This CDR3 is built from 15 residues. The CDR3 reads CASSNHQGIVETQYF. In DNA form, the CDR3 reads TGTGCCAGTAGCAACCATCAGGGAATAGTGGAGACCCAGTACTTC.

J is TRBJ1-6 and V is TRBV28; D gene unclear. Germline CDR1 reads MDHEN; CDR2 reads SYDVKM. Trimming took 5 bases from V and 8 from J, leaving 13 bases between them. There are 14 residues in the CDR3. DNA for the CDR3: TGTGCCAGCAGTCCACACATGAGGCATTCACCCCTCCACTTT. Its translation: CASSPHMRHSPLHF.

The V call is TRBV3-1, the J call TRBJ2-1; D uncertain. With 3 bases removed from V and 0 bases from J, the gap between germline ends came to 6 bases. The CDR3 contains 14 residues. Germline lookup yields CDR1 LGHDT and CDR2 YNNKEL (reference sequence). The CDR3: CASSHLGSYNEQFF. The CDR3 nucleotides are TGTGCCAGCAGCCACCTGGGCTCCTACAATGAGCAGTTCTTC.

The V call is TRBV5-4, the J call TRBJ1-2; D is possibly TRBD1 (5 bases). With 3 bases removed from V and 9 bases from J, the gap between germline ends came to 21 bases. The V gene's germline CDR1 is SGHNT and CDR2 YYREEE (reference sequence). This CDR3 has 15 residues. CDR3 residues: CASSSSGYISWSYTF. The CDR3 coding sequence is TGTGCCAGCAGCTCCTCAGGGTACATTTCGTGGAGCTACACCTTC.

Worth noting for this clonotype: An end of the junction does not agree with germline; a read error may underlie this. V and J are TRBV3-1 and TRBJ1-1; the D is unclear. This CDR3 is built from 14 residues. Germline loops: CDR1 LGHDT, CDR2 YNNKEL (reference sequence). The chain's CDR3 is CASSQLGVNTEVFF. CDR3 DNA: TGTGCCAGCAGCCAACTGGGAGTGAACACTGAAGTTTTCTTT.